These T cell receptor beta chains were read from a single sample in a study of cytomegalovirus exposure and HLA in healthy donors. Using immunoSEQ multiplex PCR, the repertoire was profiled, and TCRdb retains in-frame clones only, with some absent. The specimen's table records 90,000 to 100,000 clones. Specimen: PBMCs. The source of these receptors is a woman aged 25 to 45 in good health and CMV-seronegative. Both conserved end residues are part of each CDR3. The order of the fields is J gene, CDR3 length, V gene, D gene, CDR3 protein, CDR3 DNA. A D gene is named only where the DNA matches it firmly.

TRBJ2-3 17 TRBV4-2 - CASSHSGDYSSTDTQYF TGTGCCAGCAGCCACTCAGGGGACTACTCGAGCACAGATACGCAGTATTTT
TRBJ2-5 16 TRBV13 - CASSLIQPGELETQYF TGTGCCAGCAGCTTAATCCAGCCAGGGGAACTTGAGACCCAGTACTTC
TRBJ2-3 17 TRBV2 TRBD2 CASSARLAGVGTDTQYF TGTGCCAGCAGCGCTAGACTAGCGGGAGTCGGGACAGATACGCAGTATTTT
TRBJ2-2 15 TRBV7-3 TRBD2 CASSQSGGASGELFF TGTGCCAGCAGTCAGAGCGGGGGAGCCTCCGGGGAGCTGTTTTTT
TRBJ1-1 15 TRBV5-5 - CASSSKRTGILGAFF TGTGCCAGCAGTTCCAAACGGACGGGAATCCTCGGAGCTTTCTTT
TRBJ2-7 14 TRBV5-1 TRBD2 CASSLGGRVYEQYF TGCGCCAGCAGCTTGGGCGGGAGGGTCTACGAGCAGTACTTC
TRBJ2-1 15 TRBV7-6 - CASSFGLGAYNEQFF TGTGCCAGCAGCTTTGGACTTGGGGCCTACAATGAGCAGTTCTTC
TRBJ2-1 14 TRBV6-1 TRBD1 CASSEGQGGNEQFF TGTGCCAGCAGTGAGGGACAGGGAGGCAATGAGCAGTTCTTC
TRBJ2-1 13 TRBV9 - CASSPLARNEQFF TGTGCCAGCAGCCCCCTAGCGAGAAATGAGCAGTTCTTC
TRBJ1-1 13 TRBV6-1 - CAMKGGANTEAFF TGTGCCATGAAGGGAGGGGCGAACACTGAAGCTTTCTTT
TRBJ2-1 15 TRBV11-3 TRBD1 CASASGTGGHNEQFF TGTGCCAGCGCTTCCGGGACAGGGGGCCACAATGAGCAGTTCTTC
TRBJ2-5 16 TRBV2 TRBD2 CASSVVLAGPQETQYF TGTGCCAGCAGTGTAGTACTAGCGGGGCCCCAAGAGACCCAGTACTTC
TRBJ2-7 15 TRBV7-9 TRBD1 CASSTTGGSSYEQYF TGTGCCAGCAGCACGACAGGGGGCAGCTCCTACGAGCAGTACTTC
TRBJ1-1 15 TRBV7-9 TRBD1 CASSSRQGMNTEAFF TGTGCCAGCAGCAGCCGACAGGGGATGAACACTGAAGCTTTCTTT
TRBJ2-1 15 TRBV2 - CASRSDWSSYNEQFF TGTGCCAGCAGATCGGACTGGAGCTCCTACAATGAGCAGTTCTTC
TRBJ1-4 15 TRBV9 TRBD1 CASSGQGAPNEKLFF TGTGCCAGCAGCGGACAGGGGGCGCCGAATGAAAAACTGTTTTTT
TRBJ2-3 19 TRBV7-6 TRBD2 CASSREGTSGGLSTDTQYF TGTGCCAGCAGCAGGGAGGGGACTAGCGGGGGGCTATCCACAGATACGCAGTATTTT
TRBJ2-1 11 TRBV5-1 - CASSLRNEQFF TGCGCCAGCAGCCTCCGGAATGAGCAGTTCTTC
TRBJ2-5 16 TRBV5-1 TRBD2 CASSFTGLADQETQYF TGCGCCAGCAGCTTCACCGGACTAGCGGATCAAGAGACCCAGTACTTC
TRBJ2-5 13 TRBV6-5 - CASSYTGAETQYF TGTGCCAGCAGTTACACGGGAGCAGAGACCCAGTACTTC
TRBJ2-5 14 TRBV27 TRBD2 CASRASGIRETQYF TGTGCCAGCAGGGCTAGCGGGATTCGGGAGACCCAGTACTTC
TRBJ1-2 15 TRBV15 TRBD1 CATSRGAGGAGGYTF TGTGCCACCAGCAGAGGGGCAGGGGGCGCGGGTGGCTACACCTTC
TRBJ2-1 16 TRBV7-2 - CASSLEQAALYNEQFF TGTGCCAGCAGCTTAGAACAGGCAGCACTCTACAATGAGCAGTTCTTC
TRBJ2-1 16 TRBV27 TRBD2 CASSLWTSGGYNEQFF TGTGCCAGCAGTTTATGGACTAGCGGGGGATACAATGAGCAGTTCTTC
TRBJ2-7 12 TRBV5-1 - CASSFLGDEQYF TGCGCCAGCAGCTTTCTCGGGGACGAGCAGTACTTC
TRBJ1-5 14 TRBV30 - CACNQGLGNQPQHF TGTGCCTGCAACCAGGGCTTGGGCAATCAGCCCCAGCATTTT
TRBJ2-1 16 TRBV11-2 TRBD2 CASSPSGRASYNEQFF TGTGCCAGCAGCCCTAGCGGGCGGGCCTCCTACAATGAGCAGTTCTTC
TRBJ1-6 16 TRBV6-5 - CASSYSLGTYNSPLHF TGTGCCAGCAGTTACTCGCTGGGCACCTATAATTCACCCCTCCACTTT